A selection of T cell receptor beta chains follows, all from one sample in a study of blood T cell repertoires in COVID-19. TCRdb keeps only in-frame clones here, not all; method: immunoSEQ multiplex PCR. The data show 250,000 or so clones, about 84% seen once. The sample consisted of PBMCs or T cells enriched from blood (not recorded which). These receptor sequences come from a man aged 55 to 70 who had recovered from COVID-19. CDR3s include the opening cysteine and the closing phenylalanine or tryptophan. The D gene is left open where the match is weak. Clone sizes are given selectively: once, few, many, or a class where the clone is expanded.

j_call d_call cdr3_length clone_size v_call cdr3_aa cdr3_nt
TRBJ1-2 TRBD1 13 NA TRBV6-5 CASTGGSYYGYTF TGTGCCAGCACAGGGGGCAGTTACTATGGCTACACCTTC
TRBJ2-3 NA 14 NA TRBV18 CASSLGSNTDTQYF TGTGCCAGCTCCCTGGGCAGCAACACAGATACGCAGTATTTT
TRBJ1-6 NA 14 NA TRBV27 CASSFGASIGPLHF TGTGCCAGCAGTTTTGGGGCCTCCATTGGACCCCTCCACTTT
TRBJ1-2 TRBD1 15 NA TRBV4-2 CASSQDLGRGYGYTF TGTGCCAGCAGCCAAGATCTTGGCAGGGGGTATGGCTACACCTTC
TRBJ2-5 TRBD1 14 NA TRBV11-3 CASRERTGEETQYF TGTGCCAGCAGAGAGAGGACAGGGGAAGAGACCCAGTACTTC
TRBJ1-1 TRBD1 15 NA TRBV5-5 CASSPWGQMNTEAFF TGTGCCAGCAGCCCCTGGGGACAGATGAACACTGAAGCTTTCTTT
TRBJ1-6 TRBD1 14 NA TRBV5-6 CASSRDRKNSPLHF TGTGCCAGCAGTCGGGACAGAAAAAATTCACCCCTCCACTTT
TRBJ2-7 TRBD2 12 NA TRBV3-1/TRBV3-2 CATRGVSYEQYF TGTGCCACCCGGGGGGTTTCCTACGAGCAGTACTTC
TRBJ1-1 TRBD1 16 NA TRBV5-1 CASSSGQGNRNTEAFF TGCGCCAGCAGCTCGGGACAGGGGAACCGGAACACTGAAGCTTTCTTT
TRBJ1-1 NA 16 few TRBV5-6 CASSLRSNREGAEAFF TGTGCCAGCAGCTTGCGAAGTAATCGTGAGGGGGCTGAAGCTTTCTTT
TRBJ2-1 NA 17 NA TRBV14 CASSFLQGGGTHNEQFF TGTGCCAGCAGCTTTCTCCAGGGGGGCGGGACTCACAATGAGCAGTTCTTC
TRBJ2-7 TRBD1 17 NA TRBV4-2 CASSQDRLTGDAYEQYF TGTGCCAGCAGCCAAGATCGTTTGACAGGGGATGCCTACGAGCAGTACTTC
TRBJ1-2 NA 12 NA TRBV19 CASSIGGVGYTF TGTGCCAGTAGTATCGGCGGGGTCGGCTACACCTTC
TRBJ1-2 TRBD1 16 NA TRBV19 CASSTNDRGQGYGYTF TGTGCCAGTAGTACGAACGACAGGGGGCAAGGCTATGGCTACACCTTC
TRBJ2-7 TRBD2 16 NA TRBV5-6 CASSQRGGGSSYEQYF TGTGCCAGCAGCCAGAGGGGCGGGGGGAGCTCCTACGAGCAGTACTTC
TRBJ1-1 TRBD1 16 NA TRBV4-2 CASSPRDRGLRTEAFF TGTGCCAGCAGCCCCCGGGACAGGGGGCTGCGGACTGAAGCTTTCTTT
TRBJ2-5 NA 13 NA TRBV6-5 CASGGGIGETQYF TGTGCCAGCGGCGGGGGCATTGGAGAGACCCAGTACTTC
TRBJ2-5 NA 13 NA TRBV7-8 CASSFGRDGTQYF TGTGCCAGCAGCTTTGGGCGGGATGGGACCCAGTACTTC
TRBJ2-7 TRBD1 13 NA TRBV5-5 CASSTGTGVEQYF TGTGCCAGCAGCACCGGGACAGGGGTCGAGCAGTACTTC
TRBJ2-2 NA 14 NA TRBV6-2/TRBV6-3 CASSEVGGTGELFF TGTGCCAGCAGTGAGGTTGGAGGCACCGGGGAGCTGTTTTTT
TRBJ1-1 NA 18 NA TRBV23-1 CASSQSRRGGRENTEAFF TGCGCCAGCAGTCAATCGCGGCGGGGGGGCAGGGAGAACACTGAAGCTTTCTTT
TRBJ2-1 NA 12 NA TRBV9 CASRREGGEQFF TGTGCCAGCAGAAGAGAAGGAGGTGAGCAGTTCTTC
TRBJ1-3 NA 14 NA TRBV5-6 CASSFAYSGNTIYF TGTGCCAGCAGCTTCGCGTACTCTGGAAACACCATATATTTT
TRBJ2-2 TRBD1 14 NA TRBV6-4 CASRDSLPAGELFF TGTGCCAGCCGGGACAGCCTCCCCGCCGGGGAGCTGTTTTTT
TRBJ1-4 NA 15 NA TRBV4-3 CASSQDGRRDEKLFF TGCGCCAGCAGCCAAGATGGGCGGCGGGATGAAAAACTGTTTTTT
TRBJ1-1 NA 13 NA TRBV10-3 CAISMDRNTEAFF TGTGCCATCAGTATGGACAGGAACACTGAAGCTTTCTTT
TRBJ2-1 TRBD1 15 NA TRBV5-5 CASSLQGQGWGEQFF TGTGCCAGCAGCTTGCAGGGACAGGGATGGGGTGAGCAGTTCTTC